These 2 T cell receptor beta chains came from one sample sequenced in a study of T cell changes during pregnancy in multiple sclerosis. Data came from immunoSEQ multiplex PCR; TCRdb stores just in-frame clones and leaves some out. The table records under 15,000 clones, around 88% of them present only once. This specimen was CD8+ T cells from peripheral blood mononuclear cells, taken in the second trimester of pregnancy. These receptors were taken from a female donor in good health, enrolled as a control in a pregnancy study.

V is TRBV7-3 and J is TRBJ2-7; 9 bases are a match to TRBD1. In germline, CDR1 is SGHTA, CDR2 FQGTGA. This CDR3 region has 15 residues. The V and J ends lost 4 bases and 5 bases, in that order; junction bases with no gene match: 9. CDR3 loop: CASSSGTGSLDEQYF. The DNA of the CDR3 is TGTGCCAGCAGCTCCGGGACAGGGAGTTTAGACGAGCAGTACTTC.

On this clone: At one end the junction does not follow the germline gene, possibly because of a read error. The chain has TRBV4-3 and TRBJ2-5; 7 bases line up with TRBD1. From germline, CDR1 is LGHNA and CDR2 YSLEER. The CDR3 sequence is 15 residues long. CDR3 in amino acids: CASSQGQGEPSAQYF. In DNA, the CDR3 is TGCGCCAGCAGTCAAGGGCAGGGGGAGCCCTCGGCCCAGTACTTC.